This TCR beta chain was sequenced in a study of T cell repertoires in ileal Crohn's disease. Sequencing used immunoSEQ multiplex PCR; TCRdb keeps in-frame clones, though not all of them. This sample has about 12,000 clones, with 82% found just once. Noted time point: neoterminal ileum biopsy at postoperative endoscopy, about 6 months after surgery. The sequenced sample was ileal tissue. The sequence was collected from an adult with Crohn's disease.

The CDR3 is CASSWTSGGTDTQYF. The CDR3 coding sequence is TGTGCCAGCAGCTGGACTAGCGGGGGCACAGATACGCAGTATTTT. V and J are TRBV9 and TRBJ2-3, with 12 positions matching TRBD2. J gave up 1 base and V 4 bases, and 1 base lay outside the gene matches. CDR1 SGDLS and CDR2 YYNGEE come from the germline V gene. The CDR3 has 15 residues.